This T cell receptor beta chain was identified in a study of yellow fever vaccine responses in identical twins. Whole-study results and caveats: As reported, the vaccine T cell response of twins seemed partly convergent and partly personalized.

The germline CDR1 and CDR2 sequences are WNHNN and SYGVQD (reference sequence). This CDR3 spans 15 amino acids. V gave up 5 bases and J gave up 3 bases, with 16 bases separating them. MiXCR was run by TCRdb on the RT-PCR reads, yielding one entry per CDR3 protein. This table has roughly 36,000 distinct CDR3 sequences, more than 50% appearing once. With respect to this clonotype: What it recognizes is unknown.

V usage is TRBV10-1 and J usage is TRBJ1-1; D is ambiguous. The sample in question was T cells from blood (PBMCs), unsorted or a sorted subset (not recorded which), obtained before or after yellow fever vaccination (not recorded which). The TCR was taken from a woman aged 18-29 years who received the yellow fever vaccine. CDR3 DNA sequence: TGCGCCAGCAGTCAGGACGGGCTTAAGGACACTGAAGCTTTCTTT. Its protein is CASSQDGLKDTEAFF.